Following are 32 T cell receptor beta chains from one sample sequenced in a study of blood T cell repertoires in COVID-19 (TCRdb year 2020). Library prep was done by the immunoSEQ multiplex PCR assay. TCRdb mirrors the immuneACCESS table, restricted to in-frame sequences. Some clones are absent from its copies; in checked studies, under half trace to an unresolved V gene, and the reason for the others is unknown. The sample table contains approximately 350,000 clones; only one count was recorded for around four fifths of them. Almost 3% of the sample comes from the top ten. Specimen: peripheral blood. The receptors stem from a man younger than 45 with active or convalescent COVID-19.

V usage is TRBV19 and J usage is TRBJ2-7, with 7 bases aligning to TRBD1. Germline assignment: CDR1 LNHDA and CDR2 SQIVND (reference sequence). V was clipped by 9 bases and J by 1 base; unmatched bases: 12. This CDR3 is built from 15 residues. CDR3 nucleotides: TGTGCCAGCTCTTTAGGACAGGCCAATTCCTACGAGCAGTACTTC. It translates to CASSLGQANSYEQYF.

This clone was picked up one time. Sequence at one end of the junction differs from germline and may be a read error. This chain joins TRBV28 and TRBJ1-1; 7 bases fit TRBD1. The CDR3 has 13 residues. The germline V gene encodes CDR1 MDHEN and CDR2 SYDVKM. CDR3 sequence: CASSFFTGTENLF. For the CDR3, the DNA is TGTGCCAGCAGTTTCTTTACCGGGACAGAAAACCTCTTT.

This clone was recorded at least ten times. The chain links TRBV10-3 to TRBJ2-1; 7 bases map to TRBD2. CDR3 length: 13 residues. Per germline, CDR1 ENHRY and CDR2 SYGVKD. V lost 5 bases and J lost 8; bases outside the gene matches: 6. This CDR3 reads CAISSGIRDEQFF. CDR3 sequence (DNA): TGTGCCATCAGTAGCGGGATAAGGGATGAGCAGTTCTTC.

The J gene is TRBJ2-5, the V gene TRBV3-1 (or the pseudogene TRBV3-2); TRBD2 matches at 9 bases. The germline V gene encodes CDR1 LGHDT and CDR2 YNNKEL (reference sequence). This CDR3 region has 16 residues. Trimming at V came to 0 bases and at J to 5 bases, leaving 7 bases not matched to a gene. CDR3: CASSQEALAGWETQYF. DNA of the CDR3: TGTGCCAGCAGCCAAGAGGCTCTAGCGGGATGGGAGACCCAGTACTTC.

CDR3 loop: CASSQDRTFLVEQYF. As DNA, the CDR3 is TGTGCCAGCAGCCAAGATCGAACTTTTCTAGTTGAGCAGTACTTC. This rearrangement joins TRBV3-1 (or the pseudogene TRBV3-2) to TRBJ2-7; D is undetermined. The germline V and J ends were trimmed by 0 bases and 7 bases, with 16 bases remaining between them. Germline V gene sequence: CDR1 LGHDT, CDR2 YNNKEL (reference sequence). This CDR3 region has 15 residues.

The chain is built from TRBV27 and TRBJ2-1; 14 nucleotides match TRBD2. Germline lookup yields CDR1 MNHEY and CDR2 SMNVEV (reference sequence). The CDR3 has 18 residues. V lost 5 bases, J lost 2 bases, and 8 bases stayed unmatched. Written as DNA, the CDR3 is TGTGCCAGCAGTGCCGGGACTAGCGGGAGCTTCGCCTACAATGAGCAGTTCTTC. Its protein product is CASSAGTSGSFAYNEQFF.

This sequence joins TRBV19 and TRBJ1-5, with D unclear. The CDR3 covers 13 residues. V shed 0 bases and J shed 4 bases, with 4 bases lying between them. Per germline, CDR1 LNHDA and CDR2 SQIVND (reference sequence). The CDR3 DNA follows: TGTGCCAGTAGTATAGATCTTAATCAGCCCCAGCATTTT. Amino acids: CASSIDLNQPQHF.

The gene calls are TRBV24-1 and TRBJ2-2; D ambiguous. CDR3 size: 12 residues. V was trimmed by 4 bases and J by 5 bases, leaving 4 bases between them. Germline V gene data show CDR1 as KGHDR and CDR2 as SFDVKD. CDR3 sequence reads: CATSERTGELFF. The CDR3 nucleotides are TGTGCCACCAGTGAGCGAACCGGGGAGCTGTTTTTT.

V gene TRBV6-5 combines with J gene TRBJ2-1, with 8 bases aligning to TRBD2. CDR1 and CDR2 from the germline V gene are MNHEY and SVGAGI. V lost 6 bases and J lost 5; bases outside the gene matches: 6. The CDR3 runs 14 residues. The DNA of the CDR3 is TGTGCCAGCAGGTCGGGACTAGAGCACAATGAGCAGTTCTTC. The encoded protein is CASRSGLEHNEQFF.

The chain carries TRBV5-1 and TRBJ1-1, with D possibly TRBD1 on 5 matching bases. Germline V lookup: CDR1 SGHRS, CDR2 YFSETQ. V was cut by 4 bases and J by 5 bases, with 18 bases left in between. CDR3 length equals 15 residues. The CDR3 DNA reads TGCGCCAGCAGCGAAGGCAGGGTAGTGGGGACTGAAGCTTTCTTT. Its protein product is CASSEGRVVGTEAFF.

The chain employs TRBV7-9 and TRBJ1-1; 9 bases fit TRBD1. The germline gives CDR1 SEHNR, CDR2 FQNEAQ (reference sequence). The J segment lost 6 bases and the V segment lost 4 bases, leaving 12 bases of the junction unmatched. The CDR3 has 16 amino acids. CDR3 nucleotide sequence: TGTGCCAGCAGCTCTAGAGGGGGACAGGGTTTTTCTGAAGCTTTCTTT. It yields the protein CASSSRGGQGFSEAFF. The full variable domain, its missing parts supplied by reference TRBV7-9 and TRBJ1-1, is DTGVSQNPRHKITKRGQNVTFRCDPISEHNRLYWYRQTLGQGPEFLTYFQNEAQLEKSRLLSDRFSAERPKGSFSTLEIQRTEQGDSAMYLCASSSRGGQGFSEAFFGQGTRLTVV.

V is TRBV19 and J is TRBJ1-2; the D is unclear. V lost 3 bases and J lost 1, with 9 bases in between. This CDR3 is built from 14 residues. Germline loops: CDR1 LNHDA, CDR2 SQIVND (reference sequence). The CDR3 spells CASSINSFNYGYTF. The CDR3 nucleotides are TGTGCCAGTAGTATTAACAGCTTTAACTATGGCTACACCTTC. Full variable domain (outside the CDR3, taken from reference TRBV19 and TRBJ1-2): DGGITQSPKYLFRKEGQNVTLSCEQNLNHDAMYWYRQDPGQGLRLIYYSQIVNDFQKGDIAEGYSVSREKKESFPLTVTSAQKNPTAFYLCASSINSFNYGYTFGSGTRLTVV.

The rearrangement joins TRBV11-2 to TRBJ2-3; weak D call: TRBD2 (7 bases). V dropped 1 base and J dropped 3 bases, with 20 bases sitting between them. This CDR3 has 18 residues. The germline CDR1 and CDR2 sequences are SGHAT and FQNNGV. The CDR3 DNA sequence: TGTGCCAGCAGCTTAGCGACGTCGGGGGGCGCGGGGACAGATACGCAGTATTTT. Its protein is CASSLATSGGAGTDTQYF.

The gene calls are TRBV19 and TRBJ1-3; D uncertain. The CDR3 consists of 16 residues. Trimming stripped 3 bases from V and 0 bases from J, with 12 bases between. Germline V lookup: CDR1 LNHDA, CDR2 SQIVND (reference sequence). The CDR3 reads CASSIPREISGNTIYF. CDR3 in DNA: TGTGCCAGTAGTATCCCCCGAGAAATCTCTGGAAACACCATATATTTT.

This clone was found once. This rearrangement joins TRBV7-9 to TRBJ2-6; 13 bases line up with TRBD2. The CDR3 totals 19 residues. V lost 2 bases to trimming and J lost 3 bases; unmatched junction nucleotides: 7. The germline V gene has CDR1 SEHNR and CDR2 FQNEAQ (reference sequence). CDR3 protein: CASSLTSGTSGNGANVLTF. In DNA form, the CDR3 reads TGTGCCAGCAGCTTAACGTCCGGGACTAGCGGGAATGGGGCCAACGTCCTGACTTTC.

The rearrangement joins TRBV9 to TRBJ1-2, with D perhaps matching TRBD1 (5 bases). This CDR3 is built from 13 residues. V lost 4 bases to trimming and J lost 0 bases, with 7 bases between them. Germline CDR1 and CDR2: SGDLS and YYNGEE. The CDR3 DNA reads as TGTGCCAGCAGCTGGGGGGCTAACTATGGCTACACCTTC. Translated, it gives CASSWGANYGYTF.

The rearrangement uses TRBV28 and TRBJ2-3; 7 bases match TRBD1. The trim removed 10 bases at V and 5 bases at J, leaving 12 bases unmatched. The CDR3 covers 14 residues. In germline, CDR1 is MDHEN, CDR2 SYDVKM. CDR3 DNA: TGTGCCACCGAACAGGGGTTACAGGGAGATACGCAGTATTTT. Translation gives CATEQGLQGDTQYF.

This chain uses TRBV6-6 with TRBJ1-5; perhaps TRBD1 as D (6 bases). V lost 6 bases, J lost 7 bases, and 10 bases lay in between. The CDR3 length is 12 residues. From germline, CDR1 is MNHNY and CDR2 SVGAGI (reference sequence). The CDR3, as DNA: TGTGCCAGCAGCGAGGGACAACAGCCCCAGCATTTT. It encodes CASSEGQQPQHF.

The chain has TRBV29-1 and TRBJ1-3; 7 bases match TRBD1. CDR3 length equals 13 residues. CDR1 and CDR2 from the germline V gene are SQVTM and ANQGSEA. V shed 4 bases and J 0 bases; nucleotides not matched to a gene: 0. The CDR3 is CSVGDSSGNTIYF. The CDR3 nucleotides are TGCAGCGTTGGGGACAGCTCTGGAAACACCATATATTTT.

The CDR3 DNA reads TGCGCCAGCAGCCTCACGGGACTAGCGGGGGGTAACACCGGGGAGCTGTTTTTT. Amino acid sequence: CASSLTGLAGGNTGELFF. This sequence joins TRBV4-1 and TRBJ2-2; the match to TRBD2 covers 15 bases. The germline gives CDR1 MGHRA, CDR2 YSYEKL. Germline trimming cut 4 bases from V and 2 bases from J; bases unmatched to any gene: 5. The CDR3 extends over 18 amino acids.

The chain employs TRBV10-1 and TRBJ1-6; weak D call: TRBD1 (6 bases). V gave up 3 bases and J gave up 0 bases, with 12 bases separating them. In germline, CDR1 is WNHNN, CDR2 SYGVQD (reference sequence). The CDR3 runs 17 residues. CDR3 coding DNA: TGCGCCAGCAGTGAAACAGGGCGACGCTCCTATAATTCACCCCTCCACTTT. It is translated as CASSETGRRSYNSPLHF.

J is TRBJ1-2 and V is TRBV5-5, with D uncertain. The CDR3 runs 13 residues. The V end was cut by 2 bases, the J end by 6 bases, with 11 bases between. Germline CDR1 SGHKS, CDR2 YYEKEE (reference sequence). CDR3 sequence (DNA): TGTGCCAGCAGCTTCGTAGGAGGCGATGGCTACACCTTC. Residues: CASSFVGGDGYTF.

The V gene is TRBV30, the J gene TRBJ2-3; no definite D call. This CDR3 is built from 11 residues. In germline, CDR1 is GTSNPN, CDR2 SVGIG (reference sequence). V was cut by 3 bases and J by 4 bases, with 5 bases left in between. The CDR3 DNA sequence: TGTGCCTGGAGCTTCTCAGATACGCAGTATTTT. The encoded protein is CAWSFSDTQYF.

The chain has TRBV30 and TRBJ1-1, with D uncertain. The germline gives CDR1 GTSNPN, CDR2 SVGIG (reference sequence). The CDR3 is 12 residues long. V was trimmed by 2 bases and J by 7 bases, leaving 11 bases between them. The CDR3 DNA sequence: TGTGCCTGGAGTACAAACAGAGATGAAGCTTTCTTT. This sequence encodes CAWSTNRDEAFF. Filled out from reference TRBV30 and TRBJ1-1, the complete variable domain reads SQTIHQWPATLVQPVGSPLSLECTVEGTSNPNLYWYRQAAGRGLQLLFYSVGIGQISSEVPQNLSASRPQDRQFILSSKKLLLSDSGFYLCAWSTNRDEAFFGQGTRLTVV.

The chain uses TRBV23-1 and TRBJ1-2; 7 nucleotides agree with TRBD1. Being an ORF, TRBV23-1 has a function that is uncertain. The V gene end was trimmed by 2 bases and the J gene end by 0 bases; junction bases not matched to a gene: 12. The CDR3 has 18 amino acids. CDR3 bases: TGCGCCAGCAGTCAAAGCTTCTCGCGGGACAGCGCTAACTATGGCTACACCTTC. This encodes CASSQSFSRDSANYGYTF.

The chain couples TRBV28 to TRBJ2-3; possibly TRBD2 for D (5 bases). This CDR3 is built from 16 residues. V was trimmed by 2 bases and J by 1 base, leaving 13 bases between them. Looked up from germline, CDR1 is MDHEN and CDR2 is SYDVKM. CDR3 in DNA: TGTGCCAGCAGTTTACTGCTGGAGGCGGGCACAGATACGCAGTATTTT. This translates into CASSLLLEAGTDTQYF.

The chain joins TRBV30 to TRBJ2-7, with 10 bases identical to TRBD2. The CDR3 sequence is 14 residues long. CDR1 GTSNPN and CDR2 SVGIG come from the germline V gene (reference sequence). V was pared by 0 bases and J by 2 bases, with 1 base of the junction left unmatched. CDR3 sequence: CAWSVAGGPYEQYF. DNA of the CDR3: TGTGCCTGGAGTGTAGCGGGAGGGCCCTACGAGCAGTACTTC. Drawing the rest from reference TRBV30 and TRBJ2-7, the complete variable domain is SQTIHQWPATLVQPVGSPLSLECTVEGTSNPNLYWYRQAAGRGLQLLFYSVGIGQISSEVPQNLSASRPQDRQFILSSKKLLLSDSGFYLCAWSVAGGPYEQYFGPGTRLTVT.

This chain links TRBV19 with TRBJ1-4; 8 bases are a match to TRBD1. V gave up 6 bases and J gave up 5 bases; unmatched junction bases: 14. The CDR3 consists of 17 residues. The germline gives CDR1 LNHDA, CDR2 SQIVND (reference sequence). CDR3 DNA: TGTGCCAGTAGCCGATTGGGGAGGACAGGGTCGAATGAAAAACTGTTTTTT. Protein product: CASSRLGRTGSNEKLFF.

CDR3 sequence: CASSVDLAGENTGELFF. For the CDR3, the DNA is TGTGCCAGCAGCGTAGATCTAGCGGGGGAGAACACCGGGGAGCTGTTTTTT. V gene TRBV9 combines with J gene TRBJ2-2, with 10 bases fitting TRBD2. V lost 0 bases to trimming and J lost 1 base; unmatched junction nucleotides: 3. The CDR3 has 17 residues. Germline V lookup: CDR1 SGDLS, CDR2 YYNGEE.

The V and J genes are TRBV7-2 and TRBJ2-1, with TRBD2 identical over 11 bases. Per the germline V gene, CDR1 is SGHTA and CDR2 is FQGNSA. This CDR3 has 15 amino acids. V lost 3 bases and J lost 7; bases outside the gene matches: 5. The CDR3 is CASSFSGGEGNEQFF. The CDR3 nucleotides read TGTGCCAGCAGCTTTAGCGGGGGGGAGGGTAATGAGCAGTTCTTC.

This chain links TRBV11-2 with TRBJ1-3; no clear D gene. This CDR3 contains 14 residues. CDR1 and CDR2 (germline): SGHAT, FQNNGV. The V end lost 2 bases, the J end lost 4 bases, and 9 bases lay between the germline ends. CDR3 in DNA: TGTGCCAGCAGCTTACGGGGTTTAGGAAACACCATATATTTT. Translating it yields CASSLRGLGNTIYF.

CDR3 in amino acids: CASTPLGYIYGYTF. The CDR3 DNA reads as TGTGCCAGTACCCCCCTCGGGTATATCTATGGCTACACCTTC. V and J are TRBV19 and TRBJ1-2; D remains ambiguous. Germline V gene lookup returns CDR1 LNHDA and CDR2 SQIVND (reference sequence). This CDR3 is built from 14 residues. V was pared by 7 bases and J by 4 bases, with 16 bases between.